These 25 T cell receptor beta chains share one sample of origin, sequenced in a study of T-cell reconstitution after alpha-beta-depleted transplantation in children. A library of TCRbeta sequences, prepared with unique molecular identifiers, was generated. TCRdb analysed the PCR reads with MiXCR anew, one entry per CDR3 protein. The sample has around 410,000 distinct CDR3 sequences, under 13% seen once. The specimen comprised PBMCs from the stem cell graft donor, sampled from the stem cell graft. These receptors all come from a human donor who donated a stem cell graft to a child with acute myeloid leukemia.

Only a few counts were recorded for this clonotype. Here the CDR3 DNA reads TGCAGTGCTAGAAGGGGACAGTCTTCCTCAGATACGCAGTATTTT. Encoded protein: CSARRGQSSSDTQYF. J is TRBJ2-3 and V is TRBV20-1, with 7 bases fitting TRBD1. The germline V gene encodes CDR1 DFQATT and CDR2 SNEGSKA (reference sequence). V shed 2 bases, J shed 4 bases, and the junction held 9 bases outside the gene matches. CDR3 length: 15 amino acids.

This clonotype was counted only a few times. The rearrangement uses TRBV12-3 or TRBV12-4 and TRBJ1-2; weak D call: TRBD1 (5 bases). Between the trimmed V and J ends, which lost 3 bases and 3 bases, there was a span of 17 bases. The CDR3 length is 16 residues. The CDR3 reads CASSFVRPGRHYGYTF. As DNA, the CDR3 is TGTGCCAGCAGTTTCGTCCGCCCAGGGCGTCACTATGGCTACACCTTC.

J is TRBJ2-1 and V is TRBV5-1; 9 bases are a match to TRBD2. CDR1 and CDR2 (germline): SGHRS, YFSETQ. There are 14 residues in the CDR3. Unmatched junction bases numbered 2, after V lost 7 bases and J lost 0 bases. The CDR3 DNA reads as TGCGCCAGCCATAGCGGGGGCTCCTACAATGAGCAGTTCTTC. This translates into CASHSGGSYNEQFF.

This chain connects TRBV18 to TRBJ1-1; 8 bases match TRBD1. The germline V gene has CDR1 KGHSH and CDR2 LQKENI. The junction had 5 bases not matched to a gene; V was cut back by 2 bases and J by 0 bases. The CDR3 is 16 amino acids. In DNA form, the CDR3 reads TGTGCCAGCTCACCAATACAGGGGGGGCTGAACACTGAAGCTTTCTTT. Translated, it gives CASSPIQGGLNTEAFF.

The gene calls are TRBV7-2 and TRBJ2-5; 8 nucleotides line up with TRBD1. Losses at the gene ends were 4 bases for V and 4 bases for J; bases not matched to a gene: 14. CDR3 length equals 17 residues. Germline CDR1 is SGHTA and CDR2 is FQGNSA. CDR3 protein: CASSSQGGRGVGETQYF. For the CDR3, the DNA is TGTGCCAGCAGCTCACAGGGGGGACGGGGAGTGGGAGAGACCCAGTACTTC.

The chain employs TRBV19 and TRBJ2-7; D remains unclear. Between the trimmed V and J ends, which lost 3 bases and 1 base, there was a span of 13 bases. The CDR3 sequence is 15 residues long. Germline assignment: CDR1 LNHDA and CDR2 SQIVND (reference sequence). The CDR3 sequence is CASSILGLSSYEQYF. CDR3 sequence (DNA): TGTGCCAGTAGTATCCTTGGTCTGTCGTCCTACGAGCAGTACTTC.

Concerning this clonotype: A much larger clone sits a single nucleotide away, making a read error possible. The chain joins TRBV9 to TRBJ2-3, with TRBD2 identical over 10 bases. The CDR3 loop spans 16 amino acids. CDR1 is SGDLS and CDR2 is YYNGEE in the germline V gene. CDR3 sequence reads: CASSRTSGTSTHTQYF. CDR3 nucleotides: TGTGCCAGCAGCCGGACTAGCGGAACTAGCACACATACGCAGTATTTT.

V usage is TRBV29-1 and J usage is TRBJ1-2; no reliable D call. Trimming took off 0 bases at V and 8 bases at J, with 4 bases between the two ends. The germline V gene has CDR1 SQVTM and CDR2 ANQGSEA. This CDR3 has 10 amino acids. The CDR3 DNA reads TGCAGCGTTGAAGAGGGAGGCTACACCTTC. Translation: CSVEEGGYTF.

In its sample, this clonotype was seen a few times. This sequence joins TRBV20-1 and TRBJ2-3, with D perhaps TRBD1 (5 bases). Trimming shortened V by 4 bases and J by 2 bases, and 10 bases separated the two germline ends. The CDR3 sequence is 13 residues long. Germline CDR1 reads DFQATT; CDR2 reads SNEGSKA (reference sequence). The DNA for the CDR3 is TGCAGTGCTAAGGGGCACCTCACAGATACGCAGTATTTT. This gives the protein CSAKGHLTDTQYF.

This clonotype was seen a few times. The genes are TRBV28 and TRBJ2-5; D possibly corresponds to TRBD1 (5 bases). The CDR3 has 15 residues. Trimming left V 10 bases short and J 0 bases short, with 18 bases between. Germline CDR1 reads MDHEN; CDR2 reads SYDVKM. The CDR3 reads CATYPWGGYQETQYF. DNA for the CDR3: TGTGCCACCTACCCCTGGGGCGGATACCAAGAGACCCAGTACTTC.

This clonotype has more than one count but fewer than ten. This sequence joins TRBV11-2 and TRBJ2-7; 8 bases match TRBD1. Per the germline V gene, CDR1 is SGHAT and CDR2 is FQNNGV. J lost 2 bases, V lost 4 bases, and 16 bases had no gene match. CDR3 length equals 18 residues. In DNA, the CDR3 is TGTGCCAGCAGCTCGGCTATATACCGGACAGGGCACACCTACGAGCAGTACGTC. Translating gives CASSSAIYRTGHTYEQYV.

The CDR3 here is CASRPTGTHEQYF. In DNA, the CDR3 is TGTGCCAGCAGGCCAACCGGGACACACGAGCAGTACTTC. The chain has TRBV12-3 or TRBV12-4 and TRBJ2-7, with TRBD1 as a possible D gene (6 bases). This CDR3 contains 13 residues. Between the trimmed V and J ends, which lost 6 bases and 5 bases, there was a span of 14 bases.

This chain links TRBV15 with TRBJ2-1, with a weak D call TRBD2 (6 bases). Between the trimmed V and J ends, which lost 8 bases and 0 bases, there was a span of 20 bases. This CDR3 region has 17 residues. Germline V gene data show CDR1 as LNHNV and CDR2 as YYDKDF (reference sequence). CDR3 coding DNA: TGTGCCACCGGGGGGTTTGGGGACGAGAGCTCCTACAATGAGCAGTTCTTC. It yields the protein CATGGFGDESSYNEQFF.

The sample holds many counts of this clonotype. This rearrangement joins TRBV5-1 to TRBJ2-2; TRBD1 aligns across 9 bases. The CDR3 length is 14 residues. Trimming cost V 4 bases and J 6 bases; bases outside gene matches: 4. CDR1 and CDR2 from the germline V gene are SGHRS and YFSETQ. CDR3 sequence (DNA): TGCGCCAGCAGCCGGGACAGGGCCCCCGGGGAGCTGTTTTTT. Translation gives CASSRDRAPGELFF.

There are a few counts of this clonotype. The J gene is TRBJ2-7, the V gene TRBV20-1, with 12 bases identical to TRBD2. CDR3 length: 15 amino acids. The V and J ends lost 5 bases and 2 bases, in that order; junction bases with no gene match: 7. Germline V gene lookup returns CDR1 DFQATT and CDR2 SNEGSKA (reference sequence). DNA of the CDR3: TGCAGTGCTTACCCCGGACTAGCGGGAACCTACGAGCAGTACTTC. Translated, it gives CSAYPGLAGTYEQYF.

This chain uses TRBV10-3 with TRBJ2-5, with 10 bases matching TRBD1. Germline assignment: CDR1 ENHRY and CDR2 SYGVKD. The CDR3 consists of 14 residues. With 7 bases clipped from V and 4 bases from J, the junction kept 6 bases outside the gene matches. The CDR3 spells CAINRDRGRETQYF. CDR3 DNA sequence: TGTGCCATCAACAGGGACAGGGGTCGAGAGACCCAGTACTTC.

Concerning this clonotype itself: This may come from a read error, since a much larger clone is one base off. This chain joins TRBV20-1 and TRBJ1-5, with D possibly being TRBD1 (6 bases). Germline CDR1 DFQATT, CDR2 SNEGSKA (reference sequence). V was shortened by 7 bases and J by 3 bases, with 22 bases between the two germline ends. This CDR3 is built from 16 residues. CDR3: CSVRRGARGPNQPQHF. Written as DNA, the CDR3 is TGCAGTGTCCGAAGGGGGGCACGGGGTCCCAATCAGCCCCAGCATTTT.

Comment on this clonotype: One end of the junction fails to match germline, which may point to a read error. The gene calls are TRBV6-1 and TRBJ1-1, with 7 bases matching TRBD1. The CDR3 sequence is 14 residues long. Germline V gene data show CDR1 as MNHNS and CDR2 as SASEGT. This CDR3 reads CASSETRGNPEAFF. CDR3 DNA sequence: TGTGCCAGCAGTGAAACCAGGGGGAACCCTGAAGCTTTCTTT.

The genes are TRBV30 and TRBJ2-5; 7 bases line up with TRBD1. J was trimmed by 5 bases and V by 3 bases; bases with no gene match: 3. CDR3 size: 12 residues. Per germline, CDR1 GTSNPN and CDR2 SVGIG (reference sequence). The CDR3 bases are TGTGCCTGGAGGACAGGGTTGGAGACCCAGTACTTC. This sequence encodes CAWRTGLETQYF. Full variable domain (remainder filled in from reference TRBV30 and TRBJ2-5): SQTIHQWPATLVQPVGSPLSLECTVEGTSNPNLYWYRQAAGRGLQLLFYSVGIGQISSEVPQNLSASRPQDRQFILSSKKLLLSDSGFYLCAWRTGLETQYFGPGTRLLVL.

V and J are TRBV28 and TRBJ2-5; D might be TRBD1 (5 bases). The germline V gene encodes CDR1 MDHEN and CDR2 SYDVKM. CDR3 length: 13 residues. Trimming shortened V by 5 bases and J by 5 bases, and 12 bases separated the two germline ends. The CDR3 DNA reads TGTGCCAGCAGTAGCCCGCCAGGGGAGACCCAGTACTTC. Translating gives CASSSPPGETQYF. Supplemented by reference TRBV28 and TRBJ2-5, the full variable domain reads DVKVTQSSRYLVKRTGEKVFLECVQDMDHENMFWYRQDPGLGLRLIYFSYDVKMKEKGDIPEGYSVSREKKERFSLILESASTNQTSMYLCASSSPPGETQYFGPGTRLLVL.

There are a few counts of this clonotype. The chain recombines TRBV10-3 with TRBJ2-5; D is possibly TRBD1 (5 bases). V dropped 0 bases and J dropped 4 bases, with 12 bases sitting between them. CDR3 size: 15 residues. Germline CDR1 reads ENHRY; CDR2 reads SYGVKD. The DNA for the CDR3 is TGTGCCATCAGTGAGTCGAAGGGGCTCGGAGAGACCCAGTACTTC. It encodes CAISESKGLGETQYF.

The table lists this clonotype with a few counts. The chain combines TRBV7-2 with TRBJ2-1; tentative D call: TRBD1 (7 bases). The germline V gene encodes CDR1 SGHTA and CDR2 FQGNSA. This CDR3 is built from 14 residues. Trimming shortened V by 5 bases and J by 9 bases, and 17 bases separated the two germline ends. CDR3 sequence reads: CASSAAGQQSEQFF. The CDR3 nucleotides are TGTGCCAGCAGCGCCGCGGGACAGCAGTCTGAGCAGTTCTTC.

The V call is TRBV30, the J call TRBJ2-5; no clear D gene. Trimming removed 0 bases from V and 5 bases from J, with 4 bases in between. The germline V gene has CDR1 GTSNPN and CDR2 SVGIG (reference sequence). This CDR3 spans 11 amino acids. The CDR3 is CAWSVPETQYF. The CDR3 nucleotides read TGTGCCTGGAGTGTACCGGAGACCCAGTACTTC.

V is TRBV11-1 and J is TRBJ2-1; perhaps TRBD2 as D (6 bases). From germline, CDR1 is SGHAT and CDR2 FQDESV (reference sequence). V dropped 4 bases and J dropped 2 bases, with 21 bases sitting between them. This CDR3 spans 18 amino acids. The CDR3 DNA reads as TGTGCCAGCAGCTCCGCAACCGCTCTCGGGGGAGCCTACAATGAGCAGTTCTTC. Translation gives CASSSATALGGAYNEQFF.

V and J are TRBV7-2 and TRBJ2-3; no reliable D call. This CDR3 has 13 amino acids. Germline CDR1 SGHTA, CDR2 FQGNSA. The V gene lost 5 bases and the J gene lost 2 bases, with 8 bases spanning the gap. Here the CDR3 reads CASSVINTDTQYF. The CDR3 DNA sequence: TGTGCCAGCAGCGTTATAAACACAGATACGCAGTATTTT.